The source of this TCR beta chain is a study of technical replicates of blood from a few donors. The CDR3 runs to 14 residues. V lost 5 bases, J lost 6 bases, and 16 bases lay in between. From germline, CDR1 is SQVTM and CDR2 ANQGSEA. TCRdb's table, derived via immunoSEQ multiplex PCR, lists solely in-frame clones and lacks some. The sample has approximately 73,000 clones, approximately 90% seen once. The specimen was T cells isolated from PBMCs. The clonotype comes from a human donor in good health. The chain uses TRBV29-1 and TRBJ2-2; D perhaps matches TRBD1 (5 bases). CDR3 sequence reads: CSVLSGPHAGELFF. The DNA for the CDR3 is TGCAGCGTTCTCTCAGGGCCGCACGCCGGGGAGCTGTTTTTT.